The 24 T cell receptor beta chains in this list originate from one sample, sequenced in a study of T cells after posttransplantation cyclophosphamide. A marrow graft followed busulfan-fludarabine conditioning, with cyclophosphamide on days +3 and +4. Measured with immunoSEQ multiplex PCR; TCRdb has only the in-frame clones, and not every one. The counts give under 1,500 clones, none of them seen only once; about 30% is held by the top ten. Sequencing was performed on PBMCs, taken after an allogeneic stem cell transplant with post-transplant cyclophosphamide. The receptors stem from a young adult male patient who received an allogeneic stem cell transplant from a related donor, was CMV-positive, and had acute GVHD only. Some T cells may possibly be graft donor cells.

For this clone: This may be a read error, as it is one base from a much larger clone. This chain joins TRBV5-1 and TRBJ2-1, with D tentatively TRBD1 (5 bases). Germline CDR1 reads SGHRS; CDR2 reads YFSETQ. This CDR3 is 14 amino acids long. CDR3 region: CASSPGYGHNGQFF. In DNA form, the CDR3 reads TGCGCCAGCAGCCCAGGGTATGGCCACAATGGGCAGTTCTTC.

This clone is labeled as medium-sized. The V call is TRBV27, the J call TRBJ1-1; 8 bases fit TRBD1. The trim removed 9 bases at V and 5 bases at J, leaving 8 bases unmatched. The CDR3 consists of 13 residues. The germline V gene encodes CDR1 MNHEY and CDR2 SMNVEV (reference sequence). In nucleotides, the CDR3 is TGTGCCAGTTTCAGGGGGCAAGGGACTGAAGCTTTCTTT. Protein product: CASFRGQGTEAFF.

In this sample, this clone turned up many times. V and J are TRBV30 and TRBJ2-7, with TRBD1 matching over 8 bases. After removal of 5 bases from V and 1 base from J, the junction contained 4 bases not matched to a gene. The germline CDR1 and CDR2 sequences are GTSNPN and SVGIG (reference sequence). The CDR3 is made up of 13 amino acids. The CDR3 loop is CAWDRGQSYEQYF. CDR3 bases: TGTGCCTGGGACAGGGGTCAATCCTACGAGCAGTACTTC.

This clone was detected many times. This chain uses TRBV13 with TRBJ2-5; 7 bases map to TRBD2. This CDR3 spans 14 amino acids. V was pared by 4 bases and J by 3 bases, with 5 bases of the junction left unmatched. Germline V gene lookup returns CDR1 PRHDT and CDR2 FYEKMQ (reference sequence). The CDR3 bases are TGTGCCAGCAGCTACGTGGGGGGGGAAGAGACCCAGTACTTC. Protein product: CASSYVGGEETQYF.

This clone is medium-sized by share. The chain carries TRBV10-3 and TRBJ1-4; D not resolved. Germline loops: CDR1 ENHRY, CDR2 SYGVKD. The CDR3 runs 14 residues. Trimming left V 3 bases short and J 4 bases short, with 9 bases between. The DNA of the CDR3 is TGTGCCATCAGTGAAGGCGGAGATAATGAAAAACTGTTTTTT. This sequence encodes CAISEGGDNEKLFF.

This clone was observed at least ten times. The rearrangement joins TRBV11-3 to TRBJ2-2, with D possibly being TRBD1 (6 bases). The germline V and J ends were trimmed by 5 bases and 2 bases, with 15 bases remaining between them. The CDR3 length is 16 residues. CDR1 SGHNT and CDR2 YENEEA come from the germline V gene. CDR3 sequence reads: CASSARTELNTGELFF. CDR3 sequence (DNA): TGTGCCAGCAGCGCTCGGACAGAGCTAAACACCGGGGAGCTGTTTTTT.

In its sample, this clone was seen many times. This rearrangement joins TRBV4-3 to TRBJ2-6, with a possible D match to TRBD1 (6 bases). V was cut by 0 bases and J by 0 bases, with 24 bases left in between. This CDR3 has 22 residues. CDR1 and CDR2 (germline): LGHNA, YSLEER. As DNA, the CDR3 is TGCGCCAGCAGCCAAGATCTTCTCTTCACGGACAGCCTTTTCTCTGGGGCCAACGTCCTGACTTTC. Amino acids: CASSQDLLFTDSLFSGANVLTF.

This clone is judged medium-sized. This CDR3 reads CASSAGGGGNQPQHF. DNA for the CDR3: TGTGCCAGCAGCGCGGGGGGGGGCGGCAATCAGCCCCAGCATTTT. V gene TRBV12-3 or TRBV12-4 combines with J gene TRBJ1-5, with a possible D match to TRBD1 (6 bases). V lost 6 bases, J lost 2 bases, and 14 bases lay in between. This CDR3 is built from 15 residues.

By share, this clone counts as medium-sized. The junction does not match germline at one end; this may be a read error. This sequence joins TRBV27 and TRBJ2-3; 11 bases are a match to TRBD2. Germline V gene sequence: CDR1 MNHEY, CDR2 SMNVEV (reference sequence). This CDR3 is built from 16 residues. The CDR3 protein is CASSLSRLAGRDTQYF. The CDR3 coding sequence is TGTGCCAGCAGTCTATCTCGACTAGCGGGGAGAGATACGCAGTATTTT.

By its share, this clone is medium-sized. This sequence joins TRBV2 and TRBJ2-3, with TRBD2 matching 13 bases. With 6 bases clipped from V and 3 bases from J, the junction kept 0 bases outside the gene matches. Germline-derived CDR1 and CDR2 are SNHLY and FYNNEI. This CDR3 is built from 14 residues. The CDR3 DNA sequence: TGTGCCAGCAGACTAGCGGGGGGGACAGATACGCAGTATTTT. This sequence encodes CASRLAGGTDTQYF.

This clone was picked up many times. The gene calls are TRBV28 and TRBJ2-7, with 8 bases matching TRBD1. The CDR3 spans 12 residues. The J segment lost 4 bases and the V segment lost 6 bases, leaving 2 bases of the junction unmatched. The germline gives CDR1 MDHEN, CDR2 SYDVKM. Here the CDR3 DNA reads TGTGCCAGCAGCCAGGGGGCTTACGAGCAGTACTTC. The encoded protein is CASSQGAYEQYF.

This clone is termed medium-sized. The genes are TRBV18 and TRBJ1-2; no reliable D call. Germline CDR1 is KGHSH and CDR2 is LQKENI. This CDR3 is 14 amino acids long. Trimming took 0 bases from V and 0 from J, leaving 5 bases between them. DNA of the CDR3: TGTGCCAGCTCACCACCGACAACTAACTATGGCTACACCTTC. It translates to CASSPPTTNYGYTF. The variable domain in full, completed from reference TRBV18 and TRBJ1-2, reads NAGVMQNPRHLVRRRGQEARLRCSPMKGHSHVYWYRQLPEEGLKFMVYLQKENIIDESGMPKERFSAEFPKEGPSILRIQQVVRGDSAAYFCASSPPTTNYGYTFGSGTRLTVV.

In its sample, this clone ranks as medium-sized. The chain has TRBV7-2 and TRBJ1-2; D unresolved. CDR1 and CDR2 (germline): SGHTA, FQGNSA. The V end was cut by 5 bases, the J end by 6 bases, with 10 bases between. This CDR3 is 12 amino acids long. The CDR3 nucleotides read TGTGCCAGCAGCCCGAGATCGGATGGCTACACCTTC. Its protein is CASSPRSDGYTF.

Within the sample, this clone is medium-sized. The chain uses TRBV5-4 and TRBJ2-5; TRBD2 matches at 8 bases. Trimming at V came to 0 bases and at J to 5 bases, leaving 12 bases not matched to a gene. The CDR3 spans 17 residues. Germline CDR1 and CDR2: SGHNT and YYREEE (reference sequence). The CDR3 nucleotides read TGTGCCAGCAGCTTGGCACTGGCGGGGGGCGCTGGGGAGACCCAGTACTTC. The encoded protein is CASSLALAGGAGETQYF.

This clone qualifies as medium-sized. The CDR3 loop is CASSELSVIYEKLFF. The CDR3 DNA is TGTGCCAGCAGTGAATTGTCGGTAATTTATGAAAAACTGTTTTTT. The chain carries TRBV2 and TRBJ1-4; D remains ambiguous. The V end lost 2 bases, the J end lost 6 bases, and 13 bases lay between the germline ends. The CDR3 runs 15 residues. Germline V gene sequence: CDR1 SNHLY, CDR2 FYNNEI.

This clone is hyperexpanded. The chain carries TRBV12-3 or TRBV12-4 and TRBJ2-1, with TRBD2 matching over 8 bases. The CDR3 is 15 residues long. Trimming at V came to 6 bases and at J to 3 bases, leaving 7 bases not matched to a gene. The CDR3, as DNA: TGTGCCAGCAGCCCAGCGGGGGCCTACTACAATGAGCAGTTCTTC. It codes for CASSPAGAYYNEQFF.

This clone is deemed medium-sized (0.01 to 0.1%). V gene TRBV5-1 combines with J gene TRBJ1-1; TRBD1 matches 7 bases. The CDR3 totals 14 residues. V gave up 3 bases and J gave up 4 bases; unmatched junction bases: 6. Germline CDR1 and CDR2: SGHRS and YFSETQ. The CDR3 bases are TGCGCCAGCAGCTGGAGACAGGGCGGCACTGAAGCTTTCTTT. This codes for CASSWRQGGTEAFF.

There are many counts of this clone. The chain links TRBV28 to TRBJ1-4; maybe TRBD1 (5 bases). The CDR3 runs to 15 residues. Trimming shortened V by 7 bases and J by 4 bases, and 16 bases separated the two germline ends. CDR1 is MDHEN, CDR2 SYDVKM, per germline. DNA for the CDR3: TGTGCCAGCAACCCCGGGGGGACTCATAATGAAAAACTGTTTTTT. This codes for CASNPGGTHNEKLFF.

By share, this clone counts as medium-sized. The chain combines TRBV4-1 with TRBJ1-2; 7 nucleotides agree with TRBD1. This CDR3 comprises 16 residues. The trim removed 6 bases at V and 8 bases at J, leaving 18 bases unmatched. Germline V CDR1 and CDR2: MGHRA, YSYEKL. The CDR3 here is CASSPTGQMLMGGYTF. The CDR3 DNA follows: TGCGCCAGCAGTCCGACAGGGCAGATGTTAATGGGCGGCTACACCTTC.

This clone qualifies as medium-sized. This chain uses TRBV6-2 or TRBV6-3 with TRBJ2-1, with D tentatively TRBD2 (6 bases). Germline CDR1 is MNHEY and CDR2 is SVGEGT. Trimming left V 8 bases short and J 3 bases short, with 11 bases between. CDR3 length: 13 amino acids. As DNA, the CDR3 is TGTGCCAGCCAACCGACTAGCTACAATGAGCAGTTCTTC. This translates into CASQPTSYNEQFF.

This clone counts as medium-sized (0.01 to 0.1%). The CDR3, as DNA: TGCAGCGTTGCGATATCAGGGGACGAAAAACTGTTTTTT. Protein: CSVAISGDEKLFF. V and J are TRBV29-1 and TRBJ1-4, with D maybe TRBD1 (6 bases). The CDR3 length is 13 residues. V was cut by 4 bases and J by 8 bases, with 14 bases left in between. The germline V gene encodes CDR1 SQVTM and CDR2 ANQGSEA.

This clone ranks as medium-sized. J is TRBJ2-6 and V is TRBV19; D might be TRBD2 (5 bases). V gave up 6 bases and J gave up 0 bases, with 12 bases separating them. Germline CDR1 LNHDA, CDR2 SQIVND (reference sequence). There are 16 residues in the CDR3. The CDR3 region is CASRIGLFSGANVLTF. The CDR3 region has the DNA TGTGCCAGTAGGATTGGACTGTTCTCTGGGGCCAACGTCCTGACTTTC. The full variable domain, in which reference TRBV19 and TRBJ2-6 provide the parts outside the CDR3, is DGGITQSPKYLFRKEGQNVTLSCEQNLNHDAMYWYRQDPGQGLRLIYYSQIVNDFQKGDIAEGYSVSREKKESFPLTVTSAQKNPTAFYLCASRIGLFSGANVLTFGAGSRLTVL.

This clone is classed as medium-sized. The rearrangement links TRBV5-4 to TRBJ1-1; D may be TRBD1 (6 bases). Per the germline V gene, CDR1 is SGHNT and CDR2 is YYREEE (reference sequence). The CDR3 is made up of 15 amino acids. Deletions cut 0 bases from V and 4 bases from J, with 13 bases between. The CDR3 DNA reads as TGTGCCAGCAGCTTGGCCGGGGGGCTTGGCACTGAAGCTTTCTTT. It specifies CASSLAGGLGTEAFF.

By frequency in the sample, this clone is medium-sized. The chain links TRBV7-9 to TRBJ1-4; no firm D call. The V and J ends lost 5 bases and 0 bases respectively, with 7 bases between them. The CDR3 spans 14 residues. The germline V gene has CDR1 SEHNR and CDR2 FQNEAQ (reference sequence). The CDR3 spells CASSPSATNEKLFF. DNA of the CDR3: TGTGCCAGCAGCCCCAGCGCAACTAATGAAAAACTGTTTTTT.